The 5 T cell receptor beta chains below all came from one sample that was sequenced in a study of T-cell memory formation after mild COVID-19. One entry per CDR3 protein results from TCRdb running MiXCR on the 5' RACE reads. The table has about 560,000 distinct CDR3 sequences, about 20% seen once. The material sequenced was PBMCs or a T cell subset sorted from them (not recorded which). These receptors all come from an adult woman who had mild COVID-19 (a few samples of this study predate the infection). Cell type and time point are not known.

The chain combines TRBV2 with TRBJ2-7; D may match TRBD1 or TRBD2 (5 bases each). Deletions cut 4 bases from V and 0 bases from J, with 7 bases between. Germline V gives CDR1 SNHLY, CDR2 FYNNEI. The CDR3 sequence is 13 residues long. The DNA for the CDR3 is TGTGCCAGCAGTGGGGGGTACTCCTACGAGCAGTACTTC. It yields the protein CASSGGYSYEQYF.

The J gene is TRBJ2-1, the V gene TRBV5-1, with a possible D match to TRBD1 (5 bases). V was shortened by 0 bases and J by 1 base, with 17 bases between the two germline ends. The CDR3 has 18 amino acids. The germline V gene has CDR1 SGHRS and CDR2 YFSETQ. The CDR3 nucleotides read TGCGCCAGCAGCTTGGCCTCAGACTTGGGGCTTTCCTACAATGAGCAGTTCTTC. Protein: CASSLASDLGLSYNEQFF.

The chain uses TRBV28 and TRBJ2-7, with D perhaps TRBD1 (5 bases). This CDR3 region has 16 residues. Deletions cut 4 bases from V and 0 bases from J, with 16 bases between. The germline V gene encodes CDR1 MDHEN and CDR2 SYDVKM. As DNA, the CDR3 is TGTGCCAGCAGTTCGTCTCCGGGTGACAGCTCCTACGAGCAGTACTTC. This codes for CASSSSPGDSSYEQYF. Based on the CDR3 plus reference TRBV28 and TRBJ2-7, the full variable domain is DVKVTQSSRYLVKRTGEKVFLECVQDMDHENMFWYRQDPGLGLRLIYFSYDVKMKEKGDIPEGYSVSREKKERFSLILESASTNQTSMYLCASSSSPGDSSYEQYFGPGTRLTVT.

The CDR3 DNA reads TGTGCCAGCAGCTTACGCAGGGAGGGTTACAATGAGCAGTTCTTC. Residues: CASSLRREGYNEQFF. This sequence joins TRBV11-1 and TRBJ2-1; 7 nucleotides align to TRBD2. The germline V gene has CDR1 SGHAT and CDR2 FQDESV (reference sequence). The CDR3 spans 15 residues. V gave up 2 bases and J gave up 4 bases; unmatched junction bases: 5.

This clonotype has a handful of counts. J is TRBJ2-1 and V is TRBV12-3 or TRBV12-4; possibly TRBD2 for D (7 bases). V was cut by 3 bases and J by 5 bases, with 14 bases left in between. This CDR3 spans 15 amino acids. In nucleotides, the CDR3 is TGTGCCAGCAGTTTTGGGGGGGCGGCCCACAATGAGCAGTTCTTC. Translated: CASSFGGAAHNEQFF.